This T cell receptor beta chain was sequenced for a study of T cells in localized non-small cell lung cancer. Study-wide results and caveats: Only one tumor region was sequenced, so heterogeneity remains possible. When the top 100 tumor clones were examined, a median 57 of them also appeared in the adjacent lung, which was paired and uninvolved.

As for this clone: Its antigen is not identified.

The CDR3 runs to 13 residues. The ends were cut back, 5 bases at V and 3 bases at J, with 10 bases in the middle. Germline values: CDR1 SGHTA, CDR2 FQGNSA. Sequencing was performed with immunoSEQ multiplex PCR; in TCRdb, only in-frame clones are kept and a portion is missing. The sample has approximately 2,100 clones; roughly 20% are singletons. This TCR derives from a male donor older than 55 with stage II lung adenocarcinoma. Sequencing was performed on lung tumor tissue, taken before any cancer treatment. The chain joins TRBV7-2 to TRBJ1-1, with D maybe TRBD1 (5 bases). Written as DNA, the CDR3 is TGTGCCAGCAGCCCCGGGACCCACACTGAAGCTTTCTTT. Its protein is CASSPGTHTEAFF. Based on the CDR3 plus reference TRBV7-2 and TRBJ1-1, the full variable domain is GAGVSQSPSNKVTEKGKDVELRCDPISGHTALYWYRQSLGQGLEFLIYFQGNSAPDKSGLPSDRFSAERTGGSVSTLTIQRTQQEDSAVYLCASSPGTHTEAFFGQGTRLTVV.